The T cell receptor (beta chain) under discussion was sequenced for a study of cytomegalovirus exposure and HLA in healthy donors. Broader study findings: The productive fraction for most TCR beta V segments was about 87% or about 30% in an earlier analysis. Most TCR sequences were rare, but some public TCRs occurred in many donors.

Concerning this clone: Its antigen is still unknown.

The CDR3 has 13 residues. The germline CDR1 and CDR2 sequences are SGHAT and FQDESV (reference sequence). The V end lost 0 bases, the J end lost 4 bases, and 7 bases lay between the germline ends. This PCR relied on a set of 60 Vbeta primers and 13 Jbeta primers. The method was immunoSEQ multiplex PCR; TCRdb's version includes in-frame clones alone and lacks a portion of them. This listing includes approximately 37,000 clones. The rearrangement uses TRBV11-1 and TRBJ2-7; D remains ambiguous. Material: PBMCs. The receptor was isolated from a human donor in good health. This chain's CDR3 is CASSLASRYEQYF. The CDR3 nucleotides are TGTGCCAGCAGCTTAGCATCTAGATACGAGCAGTACTTC.